This entry concerns a single TCR beta chain. Its antigen remains unidentified. Base quality data are lacking; no much larger clone is found one base away. The listed sequencing device is Illumina NovaSeq 6000. TCR cDNA was synthesized by 5'RACE template switching, which introduced a universal primer site and unique molecular identifiers. Priming of cDNA synthesis was performed from both the TCR alpha and TCR beta constant segments. Libraries were amplified in two PCR steps, with sample barcodes and sequencing adapters added in the second step. Sequencing of libraries was done on Illumina HiSeq 2500 (2x100 bp) or NovaSeq (2x150 bp). Under the source paper's analysis protocol: Demultiplexing of reads and collapsing into UMI consensus sequences were performed with MIGEC, and V(D)J alignment was carried out with MiXCR. Clonotypes responding to the vaccine were identified with edgeR on replicate PBMC samples, with the criteria of FDR below 0.01 and a log2 fold change above 5 up to day 15. Each bulk clonotype received a CD4 or CD8 identity based on whether the sequenced CD4 or CD8 repertoire contained that clonotype at higher abundance. TCRdb cleaned the public reads at Q25 with fastp, built clones with MiXCR and kept in-frame beta chains. Rows with a matching CDR3 protein are joined into one entry that keeps the most common DNA and genes. TCRdb assigned the V and J calls; the authors' analysis was not used. In all, the sample holds some 320,000 distinct CDR3 sequences, and over 4% of those were seen once. Around 25% of the sample comes from the top ten.

The source of the sample is a study of T cells after yellow fever vaccination (dated by TCRdb to between 2018 and 2020). Notes on the research overall: Libraries from fractions with low cell numbers were prepared with the SMART-Seq v4 Ultra Low Input RNA kit. Blood was drawn at multiple timepoints before and after primary and secondary immunization, with bulk PBMC replicates and cell subsets isolated. Two healthy male donors, one aged 18 to 30 and one aged 30 to 39 years, were included in the cohort. Bulk TCR alpha and beta repertoires were sequenced longitudinally to track T-cell clones before and after primary and booster YFV17D yellow fever vaccination.

Beyond this particular receptor, the publication reports: FACS-sorted repertoires could contain abundant contaminating clonotypes from the bulk population, so computational filtering was required. After the booster, most clones that had expanded after primary vaccination were detected again (around 97% of CD4 and 70% to 90% of CD8), suggesting broad maintenance of memory. The secondary T-cell response was found to be weaker but faster than the primary response, with a peak reached on day 5 rather than on day 15. Because only two donors were included in the study, the extent to which the findings can be generalized is limited. A small fraction of clonotypes showed up in both the CD4 and CD8 compartments, probably as a result of convergent recombination.

In the paper's terms, the treatment or condition label means: live attenuated yellow fever vaccine strain. At each blood-draw timepoint, two biological replicates of bulk PBMCs were collected. PBMCs were isolated from peripheral blood using a standard Ficoll-Paque protocol. TriZol was used to extract RNA from bulk PBMCs, CD4 and CD8 fractions, and dextramer-positive and dextramer-negative fractions. Trimming costs V 1 base and J 10 bases, and their ends lie 7 bases apart. CDR1 and CDR2 were assigned from the germline V gene (reference sequence) as LNHNV and YYDKDF. The CDR3 runs 12 residues from the cysteine to the phenylalanine. Just the 36-base CDR3 DNA is kept, in frame starting at base 1.

The sample was PBMCs, taken 5 days after the yellow fever booster vaccination. The rearranged segments are TRBV15 and TRBJ1-4; no confident D gene assignment can be made. The receptor was derived from a man between 18 and 29 years old who received the YFV17D yellow fever vaccine. CDR3 reads: CATSRVNGKLFF. The DNA sequence is given as TGTGCCACCAGCAGAGTAAACGGAAAACTGTTTTTT.